A selection of T cell receptor beta chains follows, all from one sample in a study of T-cell reconstitution after alpha-beta-depleted transplantation in children. TCRdb called the PCR reads again in MiXCR, with one record for every CDR3 protein. The repertoire holds 300,000 to 400,000 distinct CDR3 sequences, over 20% seen once, with around 9.9% in the top ten. This specimen consisted of PBMCs, mostly from graft donor cells, obtained 180 days after TCRalphabeta/CD19-depleted stem cell transplant. These receptors were obtained from a male patient younger than 18 who had a stem cell transplant for acute lymphoblastic leukemia, so the T cells may come from the graft donor. Each CDR3 is given without its conserved first and last residue.

>TRBJ1-5|TRBV10-3
AISGGERGISNQPQH
>TRBJ2-1|TRBV9
ASSVRGGVYNEQF
>TRBJ1-4|TRBV5-1
ASSDWDRENEKLF
>TRBJ2-2|TRBV20-1
SARWGPTNTGELF
>TRBJ2-1|TRBV20-1
SARDGGTLNEQF
>TRBJ2-1|TRBV18
ASSPPRTSWEQF
>TRBJ1-1|TRBV29-1
SVYGRNTEAF
>TRBJ2-2|TRBV7-6
ASSPPPTWLETGELF
>TRBJ2-1|TRBV12-3/TRBV12-4
ASSLAGLASRNEQF
>TRBJ2-7|TRBV6-5
ASSYSGTSSYEQY
>TRBJ1-1|TRBV6-5
ASSYGQGFEAF
>TRBJ2-5|TRBV11-3
ASSFRHPGAQY
>TRBJ2-3|TRBV18
ASSPLRTRQNTDTQY
>TRBJ2-5|TRBV4-2
ASSRWTSGSSQETQY
>TRBJ2-4|TRBV5-1
ASSLPLEPKNIQY
>TRBJ2-1|TRBV7-8
ASSLEMLNEQF
>TRBJ2-6|TRBV7-3
ASSSTSGTISGANVLT
>TRBJ1-5|TRBV30
AWRAKSNQPQH
>TRBJ2-5|TRBV7-9
ASSGTVLQETQY
>TRBJ1-2|TRBV6-6
ASSREDGYT
>TRBJ2-1|TRBV12-3/TRBV12-4
ASRTDSTNEQF
>TRBJ2-7|TRBV3-1
ASSQDSGASYEQY
>TRBJ2-3|TRBV7-3
ASSLGGAADTQY
>TRBJ2-7|TRBV28
ASSFFSQGGTSGSWYEQY
>TRBJ1-1|TRBV19
ASSIGRKNTEAF